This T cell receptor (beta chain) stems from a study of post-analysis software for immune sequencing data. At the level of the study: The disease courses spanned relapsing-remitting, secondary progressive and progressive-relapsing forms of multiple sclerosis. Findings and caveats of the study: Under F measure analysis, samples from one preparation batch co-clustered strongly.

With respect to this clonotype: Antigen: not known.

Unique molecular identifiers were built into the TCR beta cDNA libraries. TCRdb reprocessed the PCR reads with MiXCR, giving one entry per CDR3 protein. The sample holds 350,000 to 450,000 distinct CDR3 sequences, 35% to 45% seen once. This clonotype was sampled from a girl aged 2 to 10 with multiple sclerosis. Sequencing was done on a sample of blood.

CDR3 in amino acids: CASSVGRGSEQYF. For the CDR3, the DNA is TGTGCCAGCAGCGTAGGCAGGGGCAGCGAGCAGTACTTC. This chain uses TRBV9 with TRBJ2-7, with a weak D call TRBD1 (6 bases). V lost 0 bases to trimming and J lost 6 bases, with 10 bases between them. The CDR3 loop spans 13 amino acids. The germline V gene has CDR1 SGDLS and CDR2 YYNGEE.